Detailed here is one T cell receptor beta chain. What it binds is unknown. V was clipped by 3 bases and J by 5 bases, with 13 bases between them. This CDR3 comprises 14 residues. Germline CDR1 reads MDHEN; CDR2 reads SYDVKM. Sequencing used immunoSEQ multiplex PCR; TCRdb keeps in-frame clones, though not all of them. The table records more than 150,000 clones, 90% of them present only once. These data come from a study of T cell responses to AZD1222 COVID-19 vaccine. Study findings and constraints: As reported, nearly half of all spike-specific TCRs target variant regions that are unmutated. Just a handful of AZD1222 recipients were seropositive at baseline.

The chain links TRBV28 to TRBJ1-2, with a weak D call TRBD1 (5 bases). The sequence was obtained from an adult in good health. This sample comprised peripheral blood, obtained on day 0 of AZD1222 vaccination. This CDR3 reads CASSLQGSFYGYTF. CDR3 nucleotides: TGTGCCAGCAGTTTGCAGGGTTCGTTTTATGGCTACACCTTC.